The present T cell receptor (beta chain) was sequenced within a study of shared clonotypes between healthy human individuals. As for the study in general: Participating donors consisted of a couple of women and a few men aged 18 to 49.

Whole-study findings and limits: Among donors, sharing of clonotypes was expected to be affected by sequencing depth.

Sorted-subset replicate PCRs used around 200 ng DNA, approximately 33,000 T cell genomes. Per the authors' pipeline: Junction-only sequences without quality scores came from ImmunoSEQ, so filtering differed. Data came from immunoSEQ multiplex PCR; TCRdb stores just in-frame clones and leaves some out. The DNA gave D and trimming, while V, J and clone size come from that table. The sample lists about 600,000 clones, approximately 97% occurring once. This clone was observed once. Its antigen is as yet unknown. CDR1 and CDR2 from the germline V gene are SGHTA and FQGNSA. The CDR3 sequence is 13 residues long. Trimming took 0 bases from V and 14 from J; bases not matched to a gene: 6.

This chain connects TRBV7-2 to TRBJ2-1, with 8 bases fitting TRBD2. The source material was naive CD4+ T cells sorted from blood. The subset here: CD45RA+ positively selected. The sequence was obtained from a woman in her 30s in good health. As DNA, the CDR3 is TGTGCCAGCAGCTTAGCTGGGACTAGTCTGGAGTTCTTC. As protein: CASSLAGTSLEFF.